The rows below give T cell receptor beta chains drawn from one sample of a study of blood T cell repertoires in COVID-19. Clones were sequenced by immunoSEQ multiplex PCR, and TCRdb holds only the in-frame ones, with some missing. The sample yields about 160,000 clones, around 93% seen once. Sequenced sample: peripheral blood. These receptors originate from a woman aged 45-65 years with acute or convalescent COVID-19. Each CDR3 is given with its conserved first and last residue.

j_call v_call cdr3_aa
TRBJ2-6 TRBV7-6 CASSLGSWPGGASGANVLTF
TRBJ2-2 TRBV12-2 CASRYELGLAGGRNTGELFF
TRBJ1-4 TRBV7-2 CASSGNRGLREKLFF
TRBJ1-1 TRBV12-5 CASGPAGTRAFF
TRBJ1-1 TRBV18 CASSPHRVEASEAFF
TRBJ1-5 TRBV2 CASSEKASGAEGNQPQHF
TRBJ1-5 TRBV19 CASEYNSGYQPQHF
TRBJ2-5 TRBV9 CASSRGWTGQTQYF
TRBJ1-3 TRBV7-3 CASSLGRAGNTIYF
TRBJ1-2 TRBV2 CASSVREVTYGYTF
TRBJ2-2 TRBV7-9 CASSPPGYNTGELFF
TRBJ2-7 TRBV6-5 CASSKGQGLSYEQYF
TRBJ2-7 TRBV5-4 CASSLGQDYEQYF
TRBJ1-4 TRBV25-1 CASSLGTGWFEKLFF
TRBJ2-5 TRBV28 CASSLARETQYF
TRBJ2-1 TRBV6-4 CASSDSGTSNEQFF
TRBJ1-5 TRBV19 CASRKRTASNQPQHF
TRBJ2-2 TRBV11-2 CASSSRGTEVNTGELFF
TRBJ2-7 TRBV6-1 CASSERSGSQLYEQYF
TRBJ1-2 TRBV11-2 CASSLRAGGGYGYTF
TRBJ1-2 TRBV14 CASSPLEGANPSYGYTF
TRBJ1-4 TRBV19 CASSSSGGVSEKLFF
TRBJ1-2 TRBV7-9 CASSLMVPGVEGYTF
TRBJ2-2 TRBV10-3 CAISRTHSTGGPTGELFF
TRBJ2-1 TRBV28 CASSLFDSSEQFF
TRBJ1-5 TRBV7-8 CASSRLMADYYSNQPQHF
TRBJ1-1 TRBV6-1 CASSDGIEAFF
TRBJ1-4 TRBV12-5 CASGTGQGREKLFF
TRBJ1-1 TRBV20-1 CSASLGPTNTEAFF
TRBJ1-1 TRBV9 CASSGGDRLNTEAFF
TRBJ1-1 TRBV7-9 CASSRASRGNTEAFF
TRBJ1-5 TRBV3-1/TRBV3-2 CASSQSGEGRSRPQHF
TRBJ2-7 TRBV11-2 CASSLVDRNYEQYF
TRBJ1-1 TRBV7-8 CASSLSPAPGAHMNTEAFF
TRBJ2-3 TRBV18 CASSPVGQGSTDTQYF
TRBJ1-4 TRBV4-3 CASTYSVSPNEKLFF